The 9 T cell receptor beta chains given below trace back to one sample, sequenced in a study of molecular identifiers for immune sequencing clone quantification. TCRdb reprocessed the PCR reads with MiXCR, giving one entry per CDR3 protein. The table lists about 510,000 distinct CDR3 sequences, about 22% of them singletons, with 0.65% to 0.95% in the top ten. What was sequenced was naive CD8+ T cells from blood, with Jurkat cell RNA spiked in. The subset is: FACS-sorted CD8+CD4-CCR7+CD45RA+ naive T cells. The receptors here all came from a human donor in good health. Some libraries in this study had Jurkat cell RNA spiked in.

About this clonotype: This may arise from a read error, as a much more abundant clone is one base away. This sequence joins TRBV7-9 and TRBJ2-3; D call uncertain. The J call could be wrong; TRBJ1-5 is a better fit for the DNA end. Germline CDR1 is SEHNR and CDR2 is FQNEAQ (reference sequence). This CDR3 comprises 15 residues. The CDR3: CASSLVSGSEDTQHF. CDR3 nucleotide sequence: TGTGCCAGCAGCTTAGTTTCTGGGTCCGAAGATACGCAGCATTTT.

On this clonotype: This CDR3 fails to terminate in the conserved phenylalanine or tryptophan, so it likely reflects a read error. The DNA for the CDR3 is TGCAGCGTGTCGGGCCTACCCGGGGGATACAATGAGCAGTTCTCC. Encoded protein: CSVSGLPGGYNEQFS. The chain employs TRBV29-1 and TRBJ2-1; maybe TRBD2 (6 bases). V dropped 6 bases and J dropped 4 bases, with 19 bases sitting between them. CDR3 length: 15 amino acids. CDR1 is SQVTM and CDR2 is ANQGSEA in the germline V gene.

This clonotype was seen more than once but under ten times. V is TRBV30 and J is TRBJ1-1; tentatively, D is TRBD1 (5 bases). The V and J ends lost 4 bases and 3 bases respectively, with 15 bases between them. The CDR3 sequence is 14 residues long. The germline V gene has CDR1 GTSNPN and CDR2 SVGIG (reference sequence). Written as DNA, the CDR3 is TGTGCCTGGACCGACGCCGGGGGTTACACTGAAGCTTTCTTT. The encoded protein is CAWTDAGGYTEAFF.

This clonotype was picked up many times. The gene calls are TRBV7-9 and TRBJ1-3; D is uncertain. The V end was cut by 5 bases, the J end by 0 bases, with 8 bases between. Germline V CDR1 and CDR2: SEHNR, FQNEAQ (reference sequence). This CDR3 is built from 14 residues. The CDR3 DNA reads as TGTGCCAGCAGCCCAGCCAGCTCTGGAAACACCATATATTTT. It is translated as CASSPASSGNTIYF.

About this clonotype itself: The junction departs from the called germline gene at one end, perhaps through a read error. The rearrangement joins TRBV2 to TRBJ1-1; maybe TRBD1 (5 bases). The V gene's germline CDR1 is SNHLY and CDR2 FYNNEI. This CDR3 is built from 16 residues. The CDR3 coding sequence is TGTGCCAGCACTCCGTTAGCAGGGCGATGGGTCACTGAAGTTTTCTTT. It specifies CASTPLAGRWVTEVFF.

This clonotype was observed at least ten times. The chain recombines TRBV12-3 or TRBV12-4 with TRBJ2-3, with no clear D. This CDR3 region has 13 residues. V was pared by 5 bases and J by 2 bases, with 8 bases between. Written as DNA, the CDR3 is TGTGCCAGCAGTCCCGCGGTCACAGATACGCAGTATTTT. Protein: CASSPAVTDTQYF.

The gene calls are TRBV12-3 or TRBV12-4 and TRBJ2-1, with D unclear. Trimming took off 8 bases at V and 0 bases at J, with 11 bases between the two ends. This CDR3 comprises 14 residues. The CDR3 sequence: CASGRAASYNEQFF. For the CDR3, the DNA is TGTGCCAGCGGACGGGCTGCCTCCTACAATGAGCAGTTCTTC.

This clonotype occurred a few times. This chain links TRBV29-1 with TRBJ2-1, with D uncertain. Germline values: CDR1 SQVTM, CDR2 ANQGSEA. The V end was cut by 3 bases, the J end by 9 bases, with 18 bases between. The CDR3 length is 14 residues. This CDR3 reads CSVESVAELREQFF. The DNA for the CDR3 is TGCAGCGTTGAGTCGGTGGCAGAACTACGTGAGCAGTTCTTC.

This chain connects TRBV7-2 to TRBJ2-5; 12 nucleotides match TRBD2. Germline V gene lookup returns CDR1 SGHTA and CDR2 FQGNSA. V gave up 4 bases and J gave up 1 base; unmatched junction bases: 4. CDR3 length equals 16 residues. The CDR3 is CASSWPTSGGQETQYF. The CDR3 DNA reads TGTGCCAGCAGCTGGCCGACTAGCGGGGGCCAAGAGACCCAGTACTTC.